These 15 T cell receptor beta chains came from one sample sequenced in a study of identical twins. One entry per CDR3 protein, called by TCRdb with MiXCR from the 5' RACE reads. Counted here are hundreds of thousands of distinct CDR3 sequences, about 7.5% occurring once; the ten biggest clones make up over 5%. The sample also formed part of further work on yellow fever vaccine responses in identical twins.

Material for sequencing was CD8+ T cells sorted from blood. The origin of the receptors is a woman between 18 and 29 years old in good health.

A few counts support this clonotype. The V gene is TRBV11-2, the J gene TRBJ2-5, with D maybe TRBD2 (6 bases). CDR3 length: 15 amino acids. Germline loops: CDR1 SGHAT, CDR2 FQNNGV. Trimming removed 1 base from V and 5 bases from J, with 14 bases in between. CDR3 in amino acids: CASSLGGAGSETQYF. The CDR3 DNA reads TGTGCCAGCAGCTTAGGCGGAGCGGGCTCGGAGACCCAGTACTTC.

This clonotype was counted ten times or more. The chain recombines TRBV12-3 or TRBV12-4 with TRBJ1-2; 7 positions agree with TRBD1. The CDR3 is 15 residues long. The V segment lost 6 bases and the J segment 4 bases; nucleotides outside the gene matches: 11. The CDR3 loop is CASSLGEGATYGYTF. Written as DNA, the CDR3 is TGTGCCAGCAGCCTAGGGGAGGGGGCTACCTATGGCTACACCTTC.

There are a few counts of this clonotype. Here the CDR3 DNA reads TGCGCCAGCAGCCAAGATAAAGGGCCTCTTCTAGTTAGTGAGCAGTTCTTC. It yields the protein CASSQDKGPLLVSEQFF. This chain uses TRBV4-1 with TRBJ2-1, with D uncertain. This CDR3 spans 17 amino acids. Trimming removed 0 bases at V and 9 bases at J, with 21 bases between. Germline V gene sequence: CDR1 MGHRA, CDR2 YSYEKL.

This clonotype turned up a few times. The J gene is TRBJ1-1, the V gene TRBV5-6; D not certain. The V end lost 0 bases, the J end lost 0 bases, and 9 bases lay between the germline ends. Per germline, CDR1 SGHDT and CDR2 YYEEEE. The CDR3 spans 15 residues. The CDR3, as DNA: TGTGCCAGCAGCTTGGTCGGGGAAATGAACACTGAAGCTTTCTTT. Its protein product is CASSLVGEMNTEAFF.

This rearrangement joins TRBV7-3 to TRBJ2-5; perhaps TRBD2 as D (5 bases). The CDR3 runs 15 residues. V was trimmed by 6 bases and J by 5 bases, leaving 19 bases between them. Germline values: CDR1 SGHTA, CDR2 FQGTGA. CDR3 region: CASSQEGFPGETQYF. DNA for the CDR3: TGTGCCAGCAGTCAGGAAGGCTTCCCGGGGGAGACCCAGTACTTC.

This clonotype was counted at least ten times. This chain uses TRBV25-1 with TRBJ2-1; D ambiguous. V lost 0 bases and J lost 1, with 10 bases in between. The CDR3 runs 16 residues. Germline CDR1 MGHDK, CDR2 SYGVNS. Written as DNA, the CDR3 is TGTGCCAGCAGTGAATATCGAGAGTGGTCCTACAATGAGCAGTTCTTC. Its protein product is CASSEYREWSYNEQFF.

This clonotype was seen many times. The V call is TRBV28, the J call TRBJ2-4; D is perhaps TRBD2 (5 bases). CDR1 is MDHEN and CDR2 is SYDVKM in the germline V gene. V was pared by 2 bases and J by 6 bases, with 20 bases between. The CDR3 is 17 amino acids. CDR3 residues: CASSLTPVSTAGNIQYF. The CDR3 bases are TGTGCCAGCAGTTTAACCCCAGTCTCCACCGCGGGAAACATTCAGTACTTC.

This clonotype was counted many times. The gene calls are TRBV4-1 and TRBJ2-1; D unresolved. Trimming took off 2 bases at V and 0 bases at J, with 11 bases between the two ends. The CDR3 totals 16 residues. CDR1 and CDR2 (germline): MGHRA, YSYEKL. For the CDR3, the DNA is TGCGCCAGCAGCCAATGGCCGGAGAGCTCCTACAATGAGCAGTTCTTC. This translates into CASSQWPESSYNEQFF.

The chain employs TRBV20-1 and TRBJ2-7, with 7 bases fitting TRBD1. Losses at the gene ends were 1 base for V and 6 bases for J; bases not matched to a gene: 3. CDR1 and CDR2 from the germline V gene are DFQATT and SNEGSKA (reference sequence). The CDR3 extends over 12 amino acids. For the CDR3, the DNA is TGCAGTGCTAGAGTAACAGGGGCCGAGCAGTACTTC. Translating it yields CSARVTGAEQYF.

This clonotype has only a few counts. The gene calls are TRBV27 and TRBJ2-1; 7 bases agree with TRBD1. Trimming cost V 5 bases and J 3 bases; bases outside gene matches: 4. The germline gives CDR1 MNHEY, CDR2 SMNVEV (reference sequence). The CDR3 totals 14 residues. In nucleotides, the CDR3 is TGTGCCAGCAGTCCTGCAGGGGGCTACAATGAGCAGTTCTTC. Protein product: CASSPAGGYNEQFF.

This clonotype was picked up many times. This CDR3 is CASSQEWDRVETEAFF. CDR3 sequence (DNA): TGCGCCAGCAGCCAAGAATGGGACAGGGTAGAAACTGAAGCTTTCTTT. The chain carries TRBV4-1 and TRBJ1-1; 9 positions agree with TRBD1. The ends lost 0 bases at V and 5 bases at J; junction bases unmatched: 7. Germline loops: CDR1 MGHRA, CDR2 YSYEKL. CDR3 length equals 16 residues.

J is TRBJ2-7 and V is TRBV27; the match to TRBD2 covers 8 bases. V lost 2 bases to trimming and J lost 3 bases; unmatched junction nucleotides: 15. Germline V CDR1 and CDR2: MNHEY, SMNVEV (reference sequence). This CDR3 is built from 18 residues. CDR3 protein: CASSLRYPPGLGNYEQYF. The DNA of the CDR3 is TGTGCCAGCAGTTTAAGGTATCCTCCGGGACTAGGGAACTACGAGCAGTACTTC.

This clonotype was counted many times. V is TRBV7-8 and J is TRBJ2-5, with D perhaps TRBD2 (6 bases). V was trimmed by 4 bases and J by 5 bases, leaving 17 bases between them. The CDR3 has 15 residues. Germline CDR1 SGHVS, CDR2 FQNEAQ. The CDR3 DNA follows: TGTGCCAGCAGCTCCACCGGGAGTCGCAAGGAGACCCAGTACTTC. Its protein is CASSSTGSRKETQYF.

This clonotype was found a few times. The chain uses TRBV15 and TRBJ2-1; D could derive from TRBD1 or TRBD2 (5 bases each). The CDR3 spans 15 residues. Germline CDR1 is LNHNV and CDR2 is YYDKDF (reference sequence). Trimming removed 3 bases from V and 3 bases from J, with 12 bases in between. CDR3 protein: CATSRDGAGYNEQFF. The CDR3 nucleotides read TGTGCCACCAGCAGGGACGGGGCTGGCTACAATGAGCAGTTCTTC.

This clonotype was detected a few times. For the CDR3, the DNA is TGTGCCAGCAGTCCAGGAGGGACTGTAGAGACCCAGTACTTC. Its translation: CASSPGGTVETQYF. V gene TRBV12-3 or TRBV12-4 combines with J gene TRBJ2-5, with a weak D call TRBD2 (6 bases). V was cut by 5 bases and J by 4 bases, with 14 bases left in between. This CDR3 has 14 amino acids.